This T cell receptor beta chain was sequenced in a study of graft-versus-host responses after intestinal transplantation. Whole-study context: Multivisceral, liver-intestinal, or isolated intestinal transplants were performed in recipients. Anti-thymocyte globulin was used for induction in all recipients, who then took tacrolimus and steroids for approximately 3 years.

CDR1 and CDR2 (germline): SGDLS, YYNGEE. V lost 3 bases to trimming and J lost 0 bases; unmatched junction nucleotides: 2. This CDR3 has 15 amino acids. The protocol was immunoSEQ multiplex PCR, while the TCRdb copy is restricted to in-frame clones and leaves out a portion. The sample contains over 45,000 clones, around 90% of which appear only once. The source material was PBMCs, sampled 26 days after transplant. The clonotype originates from a human patient who received an intestinal transplant, so some T cells may come from the graft donor. This chain connects TRBV9 to TRBJ2-2; 7 bases align to TRBD2. The CDR3 DNA is TGTGCCAGCAGCGCTAGCGGACCGAACACCGGGGAGCTGTTTTTT. Amino acid sequence: CASSASGPNTGELFF. The full variable domain, rest sourced from reference TRBV9 and TRBJ2-2, is DSGVTQTPKHLITATGQRVTLRCSPRSGDLSVYWYQQSLDQGLQFLIQYYNGEERAKGNILERFSAQQFPDLHSELNLSSLELGDSALYFCASSASGPNTGELFFGEGSRLTVL.